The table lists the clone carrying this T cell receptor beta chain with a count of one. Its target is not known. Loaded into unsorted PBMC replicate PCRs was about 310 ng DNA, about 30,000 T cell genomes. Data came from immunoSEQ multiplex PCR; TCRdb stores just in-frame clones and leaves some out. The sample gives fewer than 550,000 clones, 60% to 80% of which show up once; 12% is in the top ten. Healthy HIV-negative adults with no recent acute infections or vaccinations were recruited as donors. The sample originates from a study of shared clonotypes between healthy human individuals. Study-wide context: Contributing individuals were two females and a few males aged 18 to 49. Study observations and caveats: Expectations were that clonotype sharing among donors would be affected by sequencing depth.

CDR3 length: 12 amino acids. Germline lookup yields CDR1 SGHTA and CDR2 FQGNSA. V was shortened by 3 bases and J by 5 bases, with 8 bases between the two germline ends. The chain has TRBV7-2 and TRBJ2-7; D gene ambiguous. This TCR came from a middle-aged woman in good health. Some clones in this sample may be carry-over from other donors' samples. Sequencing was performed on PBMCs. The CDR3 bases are TGTGCCAGCAGCTTGTCACCCCACGAGCAGTACTTC. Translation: CASSLSPHEQYF.